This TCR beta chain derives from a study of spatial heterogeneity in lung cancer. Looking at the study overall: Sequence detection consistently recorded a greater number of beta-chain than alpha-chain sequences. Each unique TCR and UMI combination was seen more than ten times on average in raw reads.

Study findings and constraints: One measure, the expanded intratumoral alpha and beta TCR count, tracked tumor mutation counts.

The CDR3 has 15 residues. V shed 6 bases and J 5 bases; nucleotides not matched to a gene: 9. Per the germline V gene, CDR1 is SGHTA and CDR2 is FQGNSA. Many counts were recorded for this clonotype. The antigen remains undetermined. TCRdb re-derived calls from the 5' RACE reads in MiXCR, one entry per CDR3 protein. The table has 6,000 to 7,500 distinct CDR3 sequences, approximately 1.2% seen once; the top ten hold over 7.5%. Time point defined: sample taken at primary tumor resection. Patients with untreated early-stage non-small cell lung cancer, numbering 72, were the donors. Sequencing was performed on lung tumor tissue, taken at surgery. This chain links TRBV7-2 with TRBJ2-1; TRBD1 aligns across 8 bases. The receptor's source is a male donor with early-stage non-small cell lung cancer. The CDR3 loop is CASRFGDRRDNEQFF. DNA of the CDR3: TGTGCCAGCAGATTCGGGGACAGGAGGGACAATGAGCAGTTCTTC.